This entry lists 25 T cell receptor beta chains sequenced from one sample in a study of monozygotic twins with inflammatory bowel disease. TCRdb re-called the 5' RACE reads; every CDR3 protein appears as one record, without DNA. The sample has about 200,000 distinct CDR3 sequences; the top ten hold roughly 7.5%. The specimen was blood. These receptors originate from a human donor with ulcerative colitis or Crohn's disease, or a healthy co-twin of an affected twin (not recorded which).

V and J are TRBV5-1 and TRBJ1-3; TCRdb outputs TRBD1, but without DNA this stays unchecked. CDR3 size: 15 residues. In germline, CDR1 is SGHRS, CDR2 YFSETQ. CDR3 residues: CASSSGGVSGNTIYF.

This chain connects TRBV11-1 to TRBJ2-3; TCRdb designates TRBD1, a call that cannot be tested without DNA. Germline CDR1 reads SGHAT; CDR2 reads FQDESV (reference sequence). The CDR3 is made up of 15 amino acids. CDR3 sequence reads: CASSRGTGPTDTQYF.

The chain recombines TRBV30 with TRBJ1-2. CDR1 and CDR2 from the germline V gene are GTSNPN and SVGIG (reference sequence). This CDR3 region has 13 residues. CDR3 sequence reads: CAWSRPQRDGYTF. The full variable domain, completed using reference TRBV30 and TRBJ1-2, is SQTIHQWPATLVQPVGSPLSLECTVEGTSNPNLYWYRQAAGRGLQLLFYSVGIGQISSEVPQNLSASRPQDRQFILSSKKLLLSDSGFYLCAWSRPQRDGYTFGSGTRLTVV.

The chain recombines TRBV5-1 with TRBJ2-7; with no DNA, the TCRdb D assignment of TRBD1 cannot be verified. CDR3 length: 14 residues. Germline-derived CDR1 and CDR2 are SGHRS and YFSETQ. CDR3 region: CASTQATGADEQYF.

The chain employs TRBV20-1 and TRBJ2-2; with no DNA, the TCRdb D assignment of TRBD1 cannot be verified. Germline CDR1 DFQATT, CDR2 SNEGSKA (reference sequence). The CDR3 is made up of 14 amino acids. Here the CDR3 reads CIARTPKGAGELFF.

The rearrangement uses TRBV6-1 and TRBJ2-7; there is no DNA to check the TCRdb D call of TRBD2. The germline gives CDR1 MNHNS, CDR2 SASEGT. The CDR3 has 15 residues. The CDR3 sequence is CASSVRLAETYEQYF.

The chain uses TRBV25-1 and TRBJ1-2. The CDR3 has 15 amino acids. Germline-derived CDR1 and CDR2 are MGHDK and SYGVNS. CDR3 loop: CASSESGLTAYGYTF.

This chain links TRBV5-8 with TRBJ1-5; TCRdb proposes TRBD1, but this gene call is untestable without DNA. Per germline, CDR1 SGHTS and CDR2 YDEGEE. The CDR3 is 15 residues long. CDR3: CASSRRGQGNQPQHF.

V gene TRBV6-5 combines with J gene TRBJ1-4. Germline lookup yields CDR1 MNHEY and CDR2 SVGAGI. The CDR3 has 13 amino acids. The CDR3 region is CASGLLIGEKLFF.

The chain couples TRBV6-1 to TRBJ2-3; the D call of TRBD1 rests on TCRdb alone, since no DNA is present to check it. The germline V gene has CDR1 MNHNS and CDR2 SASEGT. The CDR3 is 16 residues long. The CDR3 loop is CASIRGTGYITDTQYF.

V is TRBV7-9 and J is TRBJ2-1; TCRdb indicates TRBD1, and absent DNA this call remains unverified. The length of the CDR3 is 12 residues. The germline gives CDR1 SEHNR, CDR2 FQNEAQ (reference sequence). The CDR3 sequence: CASTYRDDEQFF.

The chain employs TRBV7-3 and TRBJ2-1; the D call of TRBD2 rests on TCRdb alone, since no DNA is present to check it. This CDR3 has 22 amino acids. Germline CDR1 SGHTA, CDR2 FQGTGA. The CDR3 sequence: CASSLKGELAGGPIRSYNEQFF.

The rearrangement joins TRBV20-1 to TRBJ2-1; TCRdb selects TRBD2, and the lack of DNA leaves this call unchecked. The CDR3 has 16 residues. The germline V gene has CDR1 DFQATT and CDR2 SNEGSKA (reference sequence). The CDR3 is CSASLRGGLAYNEQFF.

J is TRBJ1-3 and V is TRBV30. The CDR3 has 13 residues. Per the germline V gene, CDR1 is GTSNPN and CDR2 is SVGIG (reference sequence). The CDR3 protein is CAWTWGFGNTIYF.

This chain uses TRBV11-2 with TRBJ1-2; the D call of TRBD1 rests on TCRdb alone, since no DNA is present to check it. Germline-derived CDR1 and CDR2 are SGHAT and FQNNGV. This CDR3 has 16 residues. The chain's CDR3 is CASSFRGRGRIRGYTF.

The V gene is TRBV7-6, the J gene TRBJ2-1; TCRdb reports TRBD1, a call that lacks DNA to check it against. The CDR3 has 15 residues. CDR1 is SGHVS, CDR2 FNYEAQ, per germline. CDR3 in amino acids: CASSLASGGRGEQFF.

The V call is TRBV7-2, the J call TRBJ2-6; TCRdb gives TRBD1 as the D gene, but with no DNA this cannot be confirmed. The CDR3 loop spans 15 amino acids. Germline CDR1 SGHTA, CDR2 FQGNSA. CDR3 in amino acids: CASSLWTGVTNVLTF.

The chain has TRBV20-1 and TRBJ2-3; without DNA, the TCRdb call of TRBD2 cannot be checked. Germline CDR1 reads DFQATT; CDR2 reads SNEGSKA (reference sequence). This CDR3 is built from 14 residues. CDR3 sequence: CSARRGLHTDTQYF.

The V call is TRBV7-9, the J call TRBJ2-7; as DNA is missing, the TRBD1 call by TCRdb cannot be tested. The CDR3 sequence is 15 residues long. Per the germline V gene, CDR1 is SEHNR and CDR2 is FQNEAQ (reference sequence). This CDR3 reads CASSSSPDNSYEQYF.

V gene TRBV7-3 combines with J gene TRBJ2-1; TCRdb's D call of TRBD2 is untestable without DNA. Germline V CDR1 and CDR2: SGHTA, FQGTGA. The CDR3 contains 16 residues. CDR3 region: CASSLTMTSEYNEQFF. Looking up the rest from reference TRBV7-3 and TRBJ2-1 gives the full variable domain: GAGVSQTPSNKVTEKGKYVELRCDPISGHTALYWYRQSLGQGPEFLIYFQGTGAADDSGLPNDRFFAVRPEGSVSTLKIQRTERGDSAVYLCASSLTMTSEYNEQFFGPGTRLTVL.

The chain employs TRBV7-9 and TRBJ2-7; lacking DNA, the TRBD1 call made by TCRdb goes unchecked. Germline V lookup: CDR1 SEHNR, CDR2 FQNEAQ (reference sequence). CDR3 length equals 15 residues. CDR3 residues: CASSLDDRVSYEQYF.

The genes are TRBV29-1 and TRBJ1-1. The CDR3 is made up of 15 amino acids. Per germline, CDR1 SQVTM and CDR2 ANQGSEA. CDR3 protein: CSVERQDGVNTEAFF.

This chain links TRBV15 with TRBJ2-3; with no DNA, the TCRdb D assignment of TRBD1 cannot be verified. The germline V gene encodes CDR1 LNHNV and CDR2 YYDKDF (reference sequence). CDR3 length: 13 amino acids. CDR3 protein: CATSLSGGTGEVF.

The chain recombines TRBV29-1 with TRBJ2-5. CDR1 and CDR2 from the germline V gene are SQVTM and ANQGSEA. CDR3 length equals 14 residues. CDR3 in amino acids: CSVVGRQPQETQYF. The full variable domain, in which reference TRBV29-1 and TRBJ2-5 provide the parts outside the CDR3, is SAVISQKPSRDICQRGTSLTIQCQVDSQVTMMFWYRQQPGQSLTLIATANQGSEATYESGFVIDKFPISRPNLTFSTLTVSNMSPEDSSIYLCSVVGRQPQETQYFGPGTRLLVL.

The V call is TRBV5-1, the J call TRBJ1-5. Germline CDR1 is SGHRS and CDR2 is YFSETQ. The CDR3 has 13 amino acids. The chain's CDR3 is CASSIEGNQPQHF.